The clone carrying this TCR beta chain was observed at least ten times. Its specificity is not known. Described time point: newly diagnosed GD, antithyroid drugs for less than 3 months. With RNA extracted from PBMCs as input, the TCR library was made. V dropped 4 bases and J dropped 5 bases, with 11 bases sitting between them. The germline V gene has CDR1 ENHRY and CDR2 SYGVKD. This CDR3 contains 13 residues. The record originates from a study of regulatory T cells in long-lasting Graves disease. Notes on the study in general: Not thyroid tissue but only peripheral blood was studied.

Libraries of TCR beta came from iRepertoire HTBI primers plus Arm-PCR of CDR3 regions. TCRdb re-derived calls from the multiplex PCR reads in MiXCR, one entry per CDR3 protein. The sample has a few hundred thousand distinct CDR3 sequences, about 15% seen once. The data also belong to a second study, concerning T cells in Graves' hyperthyroidism and ophthalmopathy.

This specimen consisted of peripheral blood mononuclear cells (PBMCs), obtained at new diagnosis, from a patient treated with antithyroid drugs. The clonotype was recovered from a woman in her forties with Graves disease. The gene calls are TRBV10-3 and TRBJ1-1; D uncertain. CDR3 loop: CAISAIGWTEAFF. The CDR3 coding sequence is TGTGCCATCAGTGCCATAGGGTGGACTGAAGCTTTCTTT.